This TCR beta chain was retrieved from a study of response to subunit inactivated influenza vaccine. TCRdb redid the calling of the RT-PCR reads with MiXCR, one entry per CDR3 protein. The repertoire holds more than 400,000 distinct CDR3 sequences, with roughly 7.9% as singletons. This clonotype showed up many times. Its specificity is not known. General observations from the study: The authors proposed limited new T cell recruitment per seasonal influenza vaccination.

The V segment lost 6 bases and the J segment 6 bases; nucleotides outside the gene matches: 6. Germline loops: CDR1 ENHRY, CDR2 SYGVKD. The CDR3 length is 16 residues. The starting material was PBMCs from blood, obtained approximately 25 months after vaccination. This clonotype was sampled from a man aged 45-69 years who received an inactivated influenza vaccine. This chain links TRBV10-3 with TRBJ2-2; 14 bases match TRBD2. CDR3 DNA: TGTGCCATCAGCTACGGGACTAGCGGGAGCGCCGGGGAGCTGTTTTTT. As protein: CAISYGTSGSAGELFF.